One sample yielded the 14 T cell receptor beta chains listed below, sequenced in a study of breast tumors, draining lymph nodes, adjacent tissues. TCRdb passed the multiplex PCR reads through MiXCR, listing each CDR3 protein once. The sample has tens of thousands of distinct CDR3 sequences, roughly 23% seen once; the top ten hold about 7.6%. The sequencing input was breast tumor tissue. The receptors derive from a female donor with breast cancer. Some clones in this sample may be carry-over from other donors' samples.

This rearrangement joins TRBV20-1 to TRBJ1-1, with D possibly matching TRBD1 (6 bases). The V gene lost 1 base and the J gene lost 4 bases, with 16 bases spanning the gap. This CDR3 contains 15 residues. Germline loops: CDR1 DFQATT, CDR2 SNEGSKA (reference sequence). The CDR3 DNA is TGCAGTGCTAGAGTAGGGGGGACGCAGGGCACTGAAGCTTTCTTT. Its translation: CSARVGGTQGTEAFF.

Many counts were recorded for this clonotype. This CDR3 reads CASSYDSSGELFF. The CDR3 DNA sequence: TGTGCCAGCAGCTACGACAGTTCAGGGGAGCTGTTTTTT. V and J are TRBV9 and TRBJ2-2, with D perhaps TRBD1 (5 bases). The V gene's germline CDR1 is SGDLS and CDR2 YYNGEE. The V end lost 4 bases, the J end lost 8 bases, and 12 bases lay between the germline ends. The CDR3 has 13 amino acids.

This clonotype has a count of ten or more. V and J are TRBV27 and TRBJ2-7; 12 bases fit TRBD2. Trimming at V came to 5 bases and at J to 4 bases, leaving 6 bases not matched to a gene. This CDR3 spans 15 amino acids. CDR1 is MNHEY, CDR2 SMNVEV, per germline (reference sequence). The CDR3, as DNA: TGTGCCAGCAGTCTGACTAGCGGGAGAGGGTACGAGCAGTACTTC. It is translated as CASSLTSGRGYEQYF.

This clonotype was seen ten or more times. This rearrangement joins TRBV7-2 to TRBJ2-7; 8 bases align to TRBD2. V shed 0 bases, J shed 0 bases, and the junction held 7 bases outside the gene matches. CDR1 is SGHTA, CDR2 FQGNSA, per germline. The CDR3 runs to 17 residues. CDR3 nucleotide sequence: TGTGCCAGCAGCTTAGCCCCGCGGGGGGTCTTCTCCTACGAGCAGTACTTC. This encodes CASSLAPRGVFSYEQYF.

In this sample, this clonotype turned up a few times. A read error may be the cause here, since a much bigger clone is one base away. The chain combines TRBV7-9 with TRBJ2-1, with 13 bases that match TRBD2. Trimming at V came to 5 bases and at J to 6 bases, leaving 10 bases not matched to a gene. The CDR3 sequence is 17 residues long. Looked up from germline, CDR1 is SEHNR and CDR2 is FQNEAQ (reference sequence). The CDR3 loop is CASSESQLAGGRNEQFF. CDR3 nucleotide sequence: TGTGCCAGCAGCGAATCCCAACTAGCGGGGGGGCGCAATGAGCAGTTCTTC.

This clonotype was recorded only once. Given the absence of the conserved phenylalanine or tryptophan at the CDR3 end, a read error is likely. This chain connects TRBV5-1 to TRBJ2-7, with 8 nucleotides matching TRBD1. The CDR3 sequence is 15 residues long. With 2 bases clipped from V and 5 bases from J, the junction kept 9 bases outside the gene matches. CDR1 is SGHRS, CDR2 YFSETQ, per germline. The CDR3 loop is CASSLRQGTSDEQYL. The CDR3 DNA is TGCGCCAGCAGCTTAAGACAGGGGACTTCGGACGAGCAGTACCTC.

This clonotype was found many times. The rearrangement uses TRBV7-2 and TRBJ1-3; D is unresolved. CDR3 size: 13 residues. Germline V gives CDR1 SGHTA, CDR2 FQGNSA. V was pared by 1 base and J by 4 bases, with 5 bases between. The CDR3 bases are TGTGCCAGCAGCTTAGAACCCGGAAACACCATATATTTT. Translation: CASSLEPGNTIYF.

This clonotype has at least ten counts. V is TRBV27 and J is TRBJ2-7; 16 bases are a match to TRBD2. The CDR3 spans 16 residues. J was trimmed by 4 bases and V by 5 bases; bases with no gene match: 5. Germline-derived CDR1 and CDR2 are MNHEY and SMNVEV (reference sequence). In nucleotides, the CDR3 is TGTGCCAGCAGTGGGACTAGCGGGAGGGAGGGATACGAGCAGTACTTC. Protein product: CASSGTSGREGYEQYF.

The table lists this clonotype with many counts. This rearrangement joins TRBV5-1 to TRBJ2-3; weak D call: TRBD1 (6 bases). The CDR3 is 15 amino acids. V was shortened by 0 bases and J by 0 bases, with 8 bases between the two germline ends. Germline CDR1 reads SGHRS; CDR2 reads YFSETQ. In DNA form, the CDR3 reads TGCGCCAGCAGCTTGGATACAGGGAGCACAGATACGCAGTATTTT. This codes for CASSLDTGSTDTQYF.

J is TRBJ2-7 and V is TRBV20-1; the D is unclear. Germline assignment: CDR1 DFQATT and CDR2 SNEGSKA (reference sequence). The germline V and J ends were trimmed by 2 bases and 2 bases, with 10 bases remaining between them. The CDR3 contains 13 residues. The CDR3 protein is CSARSDAAYEQYF. The CDR3 coding sequence is TGCAGTGCTAGATCAGACGCTGCCTACGAGCAGTACTTC.

This clonotype has ten or more counts. V gene TRBV9 combines with J gene TRBJ2-3; 14 nucleotides line up with TRBD2. This CDR3 region has 19 residues. Germline assignment: CDR1 SGDLS and CDR2 YYNGEE. J gave up 5 bases and V 0 bases, and 11 bases lay outside the gene matches. CDR3 amino acids: CASSVAPRLAGGPEDTQYF. The CDR3 DNA is TGTGCCAGCAGCGTAGCCCCCCGACTAGCGGGAGGGCCAGAAGATACGCAGTATTTT.

This clonotype was detected only a few times. The CDR3 region is CASSQIPAQETQYF. The DNA for the CDR3 is TGCGCCAGCAGCCAGATTCCGGCTCAAGAGACCCAGTACTTC. The chain recombines TRBV5-1 with TRBJ2-5; D ambiguous. The germline V gene has CDR1 SGHRS and CDR2 YFSETQ. The CDR3 is 14 residues long. V was shortened by 4 bases and J by 2 bases, with 12 bases between the two germline ends.

This clonotype has a count of ten or more. The chain uses TRBV5-1 and TRBJ2-1, with 13 bases aligning to TRBD2. The CDR3 has 15 amino acids. The ends lost 5 bases at V and 5 bases at J; junction bases unmatched: 4. Germline values: CDR1 SGHRS, CDR2 YFSETQ. CDR3 residues: CASSRLAGGDNEQFF. In nucleotides, the CDR3 is TGCGCCAGCAGTCGACTAGCGGGGGGAGACAATGAGCAGTTCTTC.

Of note for this clonotype: This sequence may be a read error, since a much larger clone differs from it by one base. The chain recombines TRBV12-3 or TRBV12-4 with TRBJ2-3; D is perhaps TRBD2 (7 bases). The CDR3 has 16 amino acids. The CDR3, as DNA: TGTGCCAGCGGTTTAAGGGGGGGCTCAGTGTCAGATACGCAGTATTTT. Translating it yields CASGLRGGSVSDTQYF.